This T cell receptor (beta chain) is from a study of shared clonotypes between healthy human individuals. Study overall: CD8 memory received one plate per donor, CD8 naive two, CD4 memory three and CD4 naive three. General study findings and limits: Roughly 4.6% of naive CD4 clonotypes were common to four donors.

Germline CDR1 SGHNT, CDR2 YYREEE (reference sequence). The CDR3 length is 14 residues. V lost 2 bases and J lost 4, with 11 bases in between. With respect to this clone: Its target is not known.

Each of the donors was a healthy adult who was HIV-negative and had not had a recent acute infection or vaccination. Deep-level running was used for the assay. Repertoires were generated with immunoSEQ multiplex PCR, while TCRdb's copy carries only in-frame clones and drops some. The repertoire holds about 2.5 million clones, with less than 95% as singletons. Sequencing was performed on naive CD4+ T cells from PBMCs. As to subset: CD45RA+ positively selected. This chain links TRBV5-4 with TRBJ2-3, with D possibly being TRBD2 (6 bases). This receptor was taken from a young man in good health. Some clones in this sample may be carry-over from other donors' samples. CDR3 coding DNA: TGTGCCAGCAGCTTCTTCGGGAGCTCAGATACGCAGTATTTT. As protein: CASSFFGSSDTQYF.